The 10 T cell receptor beta chains in this list originate from one sample, sequenced in a study of T cells in Graves' hyperthyroidism and ophthalmopathy. RNA transcripts gave rise to amplified TCR beta CDR3 regions. The study used the HTBI primer set for a first-round RT-PCR of the TCR CDR3. TCRdb re-called the multiplex PCR reads with MiXCR, one entry per CDR3 protein. Counted here are fewer than 650,000 distinct CDR3 sequences, about 15% occurring once; the ten biggest clones make up almost 6%. The sequencing sample was made of blood. Receptor source: a woman in her twenties or thirties with Graves' hyperthyroidism that later progressed to Graves' ophthalmopathy.

In this sample, this clonotype turned up many times. The chain has TRBV10-3 and TRBJ1-6; 7 bases align to TRBD1. The CDR3 is 15 amino acids. Germline V gene data show CDR1 as ENHRY and CDR2 as SYGVKD. After removal of 6 bases from V and 7 bases from J, the junction contained 9 bases not matched to a gene. The CDR3 coding sequence is TGTGCCATCAGGGCACAGGGGATGGGGAATTCACCCCTCCACTTT. It translates to CAIRAQGMGNSPLHF.

This clonotype was seen ten or more times. The CDR3, as DNA: TGTGCCAGCAGCCCCCGGTCTTACACTGAAGCTTTCTTT. Amino acid sequence: CASSPRSYTEAFF. The chain carries TRBV7-9 and TRBJ1-1; D remains unclear. The germline V gene encodes CDR1 SEHNR and CDR2 FQNEAQ (reference sequence). Trimming pared 5 bases from V and 3 bases from J, leaving 10 bases between. The CDR3 runs to 13 residues.

This clonotype was counted many times. The gene calls are TRBV7-9 and TRBJ2-2; 12 bases line up with TRBD2. The CDR3 loop spans 17 amino acids. Germline trimming cut 6 bases from V and 3 bases from J; bases unmatched to any gene: 8. Germline V lookup: CDR1 SEHNR, CDR2 FQNEAQ (reference sequence). The DNA of the CDR3 is TGTGCCAGCAGTTTTCTAGCGGGAGGGCCTGACACCGGGGAGCTGTTTTTT. Protein sequence: CASSFLAGGPDTGELFF. The whole variable domain, filled in from reference TRBV7-9 and TRBJ2-2, reads DTGVSQNPRHKITKRGQNVTFRCDPISEHNRLYWYRQTLGQGPEFLTYFQNEAQLEKSRLLSDRFSAERPKGSFSTLEIQRTEQGDSAMYLCASSFLAGGPDTGELFFGEGSRLTVL.

This clonotype was picked up many times. Written as DNA, the CDR3 is TGTGCCATCAGTGGTAGCGACTCCTACAATGAGCAGTTCTTC. It specifies CAISGSDSYNEQFF. This rearrangement joins TRBV10-3 to TRBJ2-1; D possibly corresponds to TRBD2 (5 bases). The CDR3 contains 14 residues. V dropped 4 bases and J dropped 0 bases, with 7 bases sitting between them. The germline CDR1 and CDR2 sequences are ENHRY and SYGVKD.

This clonotype was seen more than once but under ten times. The genes are TRBV7-9 and TRBJ1-5, with TRBD1 identical over 7 bases. The CDR3 consists of 15 residues. Trimming cost V 5 bases and J 4 bases; bases outside gene matches: 8. Germline CDR1 and CDR2: SEHNR and FQNEAQ (reference sequence). The CDR3 reads CASSRSGTENQPQHF. Written as DNA, the CDR3 is TGTGCCAGCAGCCGGTCCGGGACAGAGAATCAGCCCCAGCATTTT.

This clonotype was recorded a few times. This chain links TRBV20-1 with TRBJ1-4; 9 bases match TRBD1. The CDR3 length is 12 residues. CDR1 DFQATT and CDR2 SNEGSKA come from the germline V gene (reference sequence). The V segment lost 6 bases and the J segment 13 bases; nucleotides outside the gene matches: 9. The CDR3 sequence: CSATNRGRVLFF. The CDR3 DNA reads as TGCAGTGCAACCAACAGGGGGCGGGTACTGTTTTTT.

The genes are TRBV6-1 and TRBJ2-1; 10 nucleotides match TRBD2. Germline CDR1 is MNHNS and CDR2 is SASEGT. The CDR3 contains 15 residues. J was trimmed by 5 bases and V by 6 bases; bases with no gene match: 7. CDR3 coding DNA: TGTGCCAGCAGCCAGACTAGCGGGCGGGACAATGAGCAGTTCTTC. Amino acid sequence: CASSQTSGRDNEQFF.

In its sample, this clonotype was seen many times. V usage is TRBV7-3 and J usage is TRBJ2-3, with D possibly being TRBD1 (6 bases). The CDR3 spans 14 residues. V was clipped by 5 bases and J by 2 bases, with 11 bases between them. Germline CDR1 reads SGHTA; CDR2 reads FQGTGA. The CDR3 sequence: CASSKQGNTDTQYF. The CDR3 bases are TGTGCCAGCAGCAAACAGGGTAACACAGATACGCAGTATTTT.

The gene calls are TRBV6-2 or TRBV6-3 and TRBJ1-2; D perhaps matches TRBD1 (5 bases). CDR1 is MNHEY, CDR2 SVGEGT, per germline. V was clipped by 2 bases and J by 3 bases, with 13 bases between them. This CDR3 has 15 amino acids. The CDR3 DNA sequence: TGTGCCAGCAGTTACGAGGGGACGGGAGACTATGGCTACACCTTC. It codes for CASSYEGTGDYGYTF.

The gene calls are TRBV6-5 and TRBJ1-4; D uncertain. The V gene lost 2 bases and the J gene lost 5 bases, with 9 bases spanning the gap. The CDR3 sequence is 14 residues long. Germline V CDR1 and CDR2: MNHEY, SVGAGI. CDR3 residues: CASSYGGSNEKLFF. The CDR3, as DNA: TGTGCCAGCAGTTACGGCGGATCCAATGAAAAACTGTTTTTT.